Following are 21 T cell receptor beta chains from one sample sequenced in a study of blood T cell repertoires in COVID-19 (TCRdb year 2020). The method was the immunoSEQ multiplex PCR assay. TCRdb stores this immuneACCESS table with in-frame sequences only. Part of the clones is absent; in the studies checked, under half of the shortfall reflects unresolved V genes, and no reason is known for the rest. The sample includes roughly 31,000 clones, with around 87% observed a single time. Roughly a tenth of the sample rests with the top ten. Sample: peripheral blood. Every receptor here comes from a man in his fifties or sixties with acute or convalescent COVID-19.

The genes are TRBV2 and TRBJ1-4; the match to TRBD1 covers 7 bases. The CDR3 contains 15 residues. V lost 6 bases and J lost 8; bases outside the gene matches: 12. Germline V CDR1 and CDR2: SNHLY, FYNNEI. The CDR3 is CASRDPDRVGEKLFF. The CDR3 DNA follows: TGTGCCAGCAGGGATCCCGACAGGGTGGGCGAAAAACTGTTTTTT. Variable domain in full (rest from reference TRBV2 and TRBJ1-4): EPEVTQTPSHQVTQMGQEVILRCVPISNHLYFYWYRQILGQKVEFLVSFYNNEISEKSEIFDDQFSVERPDGSNFTLKIRSTKLEDSAMYFCASRDPDRVGEKLFFGSGTQLSVL.

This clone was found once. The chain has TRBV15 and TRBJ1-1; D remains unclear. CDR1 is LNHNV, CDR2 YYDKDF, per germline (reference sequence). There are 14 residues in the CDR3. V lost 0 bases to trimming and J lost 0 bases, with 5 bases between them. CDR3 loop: CATSRDLVNTEAFF. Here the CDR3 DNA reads TGTGCCACCAGCAGAGATCTAGTGAACACTGAAGCTTTCTTT.

The CDR3 nucleotides are TGTGCCAGCAGCCGGGGGGGGGCCGGGGCCACAGATACGCAGTATTTT. It encodes CASSRGGAGATDTQYF. This sequence joins TRBV11-3 and TRBJ2-3; 8 nucleotides match TRBD2. V lost 5 bases, J lost 2 bases, and 9 bases stayed unmatched. In germline, CDR1 is SGHNT, CDR2 YENEEA. The CDR3 totals 16 residues.

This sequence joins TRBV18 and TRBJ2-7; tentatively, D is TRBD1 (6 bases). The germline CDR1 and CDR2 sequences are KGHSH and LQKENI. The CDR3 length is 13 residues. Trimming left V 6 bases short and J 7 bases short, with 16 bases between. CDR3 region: CASSEDRFREQYF. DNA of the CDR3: TGTGCCAGCTCGGAAGACAGGTTTCGGGAGCAGTACTTC. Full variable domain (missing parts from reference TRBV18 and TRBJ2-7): NAGVMQNPRHLVRRRGQEARLRCSPMKGHSHVYWYRQLPEEGLKFMVYLQKENIIDESGMPKERFSAEFPKEGPSILRIQQVVRGDSAAYFCASSEDRFREQYFGPGTRLTVT.

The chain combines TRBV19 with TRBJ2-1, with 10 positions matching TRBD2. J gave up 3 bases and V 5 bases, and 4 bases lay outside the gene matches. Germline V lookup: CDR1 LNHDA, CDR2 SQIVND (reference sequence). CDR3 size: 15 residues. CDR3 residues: CASSWTSGVYNEQFF. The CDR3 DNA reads TGTGCCAGTAGTTGGACTAGCGGAGTCTACAATGAGCAGTTCTTC.

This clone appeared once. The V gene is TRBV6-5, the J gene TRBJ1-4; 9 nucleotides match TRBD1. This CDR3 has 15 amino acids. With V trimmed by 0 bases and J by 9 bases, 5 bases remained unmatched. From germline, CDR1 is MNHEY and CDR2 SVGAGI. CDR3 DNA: TGTGCCAGCAGTTACTCGGGGACAGGGCGGCAAAAACTGTTTTTT. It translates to CASSYSGTGRQKLFF.

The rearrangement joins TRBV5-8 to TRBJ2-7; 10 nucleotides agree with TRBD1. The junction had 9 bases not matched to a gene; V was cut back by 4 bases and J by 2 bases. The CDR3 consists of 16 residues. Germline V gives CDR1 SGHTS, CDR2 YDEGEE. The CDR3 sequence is CASSAPGQGTTYEQYF. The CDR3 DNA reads TGTGCCAGCAGCGCGCCGGGACAGGGGACTACCTACGAGCAGTACTTC.

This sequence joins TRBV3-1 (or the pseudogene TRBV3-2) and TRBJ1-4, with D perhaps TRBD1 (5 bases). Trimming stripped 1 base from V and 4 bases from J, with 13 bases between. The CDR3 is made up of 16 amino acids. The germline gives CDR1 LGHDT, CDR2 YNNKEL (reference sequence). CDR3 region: CASSQVGWGDNEKLFF. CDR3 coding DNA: TGTGCCAGCAGCCAAGTAGGATGGGGGGATAATGAAAAACTGTTTTTT.

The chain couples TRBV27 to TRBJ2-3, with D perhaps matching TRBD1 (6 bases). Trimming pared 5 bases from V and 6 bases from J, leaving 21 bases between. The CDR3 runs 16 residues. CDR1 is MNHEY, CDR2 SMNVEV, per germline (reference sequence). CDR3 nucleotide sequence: TGTGCCAGCAGTGACAACAGGGTAGAATTAGGGGATACGCAGTATTTT. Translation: CASSDNRVELGDTQYF.

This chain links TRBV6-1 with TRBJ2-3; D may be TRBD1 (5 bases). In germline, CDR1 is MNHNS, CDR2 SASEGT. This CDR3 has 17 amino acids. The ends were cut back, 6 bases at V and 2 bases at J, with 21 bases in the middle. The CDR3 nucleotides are TGTGCCAGCAGGGAAAGGGGTAGAACGGTACTCACAGATACGCAGTATTTT. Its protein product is CASRERGRTVLTDTQYF.

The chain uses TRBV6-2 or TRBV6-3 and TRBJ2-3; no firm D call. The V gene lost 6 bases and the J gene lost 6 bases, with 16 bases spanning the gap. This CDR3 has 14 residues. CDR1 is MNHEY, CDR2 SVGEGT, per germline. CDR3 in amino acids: CASSSVGLVDTQYF. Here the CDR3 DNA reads TGTGCCAGCAGCTCGGTCGGGTTGGTCGATACGCAGTATTTT.

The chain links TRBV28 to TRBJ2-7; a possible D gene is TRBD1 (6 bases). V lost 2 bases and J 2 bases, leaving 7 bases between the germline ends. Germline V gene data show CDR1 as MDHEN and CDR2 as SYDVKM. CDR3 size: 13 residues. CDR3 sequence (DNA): TGTGCCAGCAGTTTAGACAGGACCTACGAGCAGTACTTC. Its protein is CASSLDRTYEQYF.

The CDR3 DNA sequence: TGTGCCAGCAGCTGGGACACCGCCCAGGGCTACACCTTC. As protein: CASSWDTAQGYTF. The genes are TRBV7-9 and TRBJ1-2; possibly TRBD1 for D (6 bases). The CDR3 sequence is 13 residues long. V was clipped by 4 bases and J by 8 bases, with 14 bases between them. Per the germline V gene, CDR1 is SEHNR and CDR2 is FQNEAQ (reference sequence).

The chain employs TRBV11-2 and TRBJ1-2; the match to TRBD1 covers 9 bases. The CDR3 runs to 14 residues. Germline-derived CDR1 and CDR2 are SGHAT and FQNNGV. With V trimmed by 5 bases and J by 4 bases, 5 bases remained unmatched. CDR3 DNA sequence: TGTGCCAGCAGCGCCACAGGGGGCGGCTATGGCTACACCTTC. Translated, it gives CASSATGGGYGYTF. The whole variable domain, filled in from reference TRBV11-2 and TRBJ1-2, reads EAGVAQSPRYKIIEKRQSVAFWCNPISGHATLYWYQQILGQGPKLLIQFQNNGVVDDSQLPKDRFSAERLKGVDSTLKIQPAKLEDSAVYLCASSATGGGYGYTFGSGTRLTVV.

The DNA for the CDR3 is TGTGCCTGGAGTGTGGCGGGGGCCAACTATGGCTACACCTTC. Translation gives CAWSVAGANYGYTF. V is TRBV30 and J is TRBJ1-2, with D tentatively TRBD1 (6 bases). CDR1 and CDR2 (germline): GTSNPN, SVGIG (reference sequence). The CDR3 totals 14 residues. Trimming left V 0 bases short and J 2 bases short, with 10 bases between. Filled out from reference TRBV30 and TRBJ1-2, the complete variable domain reads SQTIHQWPATLVQPVGSPLSLECTVEGTSNPNLYWYRQAAGRGLQLLFYSVGIGQISSEVPQNLSASRPQDRQFILSSKKLLLSDSGFYLCAWSVAGANYGYTFGSGTRLTVV.

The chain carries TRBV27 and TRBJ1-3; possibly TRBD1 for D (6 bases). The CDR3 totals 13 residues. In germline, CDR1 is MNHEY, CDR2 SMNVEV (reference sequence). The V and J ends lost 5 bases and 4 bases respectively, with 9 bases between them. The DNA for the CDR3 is TGTGCCAGCAGTAGGACAGACGGAAACACCATATATTTT. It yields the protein CASSRTDGNTIYF.

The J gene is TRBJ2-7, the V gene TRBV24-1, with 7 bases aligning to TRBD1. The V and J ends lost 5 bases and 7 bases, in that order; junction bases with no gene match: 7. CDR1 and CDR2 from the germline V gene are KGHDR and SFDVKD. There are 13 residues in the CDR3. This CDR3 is CATSGTGTEEQYF. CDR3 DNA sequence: TGTGCCACCAGTGGAACCGGGACAGAAGAGCAGTACTTC.

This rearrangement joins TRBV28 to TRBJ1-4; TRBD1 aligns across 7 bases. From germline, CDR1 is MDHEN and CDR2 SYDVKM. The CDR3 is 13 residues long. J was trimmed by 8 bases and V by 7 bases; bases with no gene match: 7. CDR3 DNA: TGTGCCAGCAATTCAGGGGGTCGCGAAAAACTGTTTTTT. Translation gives CASNSGGREKLFF.

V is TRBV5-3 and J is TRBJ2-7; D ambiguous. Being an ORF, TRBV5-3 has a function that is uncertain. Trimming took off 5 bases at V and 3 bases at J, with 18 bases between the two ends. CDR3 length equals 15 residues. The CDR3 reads CARSPAQAPFYEQYF. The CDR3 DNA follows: TGTGCCAGAAGTCCCGCGCAGGCGCCATTCTACGAGCAGTACTTC.

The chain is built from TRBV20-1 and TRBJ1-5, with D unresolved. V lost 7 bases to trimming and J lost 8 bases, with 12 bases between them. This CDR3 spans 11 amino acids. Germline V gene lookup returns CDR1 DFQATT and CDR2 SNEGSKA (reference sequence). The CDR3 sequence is CSERGSEPQHF. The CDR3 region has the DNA TGCAGTGAGCGAGGCTCGGAGCCCCAGCATTTT.

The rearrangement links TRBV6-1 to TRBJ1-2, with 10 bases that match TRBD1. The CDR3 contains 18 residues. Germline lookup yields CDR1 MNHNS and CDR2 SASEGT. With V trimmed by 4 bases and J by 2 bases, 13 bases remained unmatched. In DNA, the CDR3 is TGTGCCAGCAGTGTGGGCGTAGACAGGGGGCTACTCAACTATGGCTACACCTTC. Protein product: CASSVGVDRGLLNYGYTF.